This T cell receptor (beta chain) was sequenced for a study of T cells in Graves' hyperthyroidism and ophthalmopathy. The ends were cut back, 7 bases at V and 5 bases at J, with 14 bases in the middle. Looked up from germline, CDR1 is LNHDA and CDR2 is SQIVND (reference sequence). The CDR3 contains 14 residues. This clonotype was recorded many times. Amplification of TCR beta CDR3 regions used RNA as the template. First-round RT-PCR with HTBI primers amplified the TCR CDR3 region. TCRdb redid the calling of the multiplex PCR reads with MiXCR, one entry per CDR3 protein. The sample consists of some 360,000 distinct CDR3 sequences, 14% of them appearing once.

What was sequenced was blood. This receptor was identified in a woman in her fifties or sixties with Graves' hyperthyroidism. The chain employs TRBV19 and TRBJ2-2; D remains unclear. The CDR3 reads CASTTTGWTGELFF. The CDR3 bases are TGTGCCAGTACCACCACTGGGTGGACCGGGGAGCTGTTTTTT.